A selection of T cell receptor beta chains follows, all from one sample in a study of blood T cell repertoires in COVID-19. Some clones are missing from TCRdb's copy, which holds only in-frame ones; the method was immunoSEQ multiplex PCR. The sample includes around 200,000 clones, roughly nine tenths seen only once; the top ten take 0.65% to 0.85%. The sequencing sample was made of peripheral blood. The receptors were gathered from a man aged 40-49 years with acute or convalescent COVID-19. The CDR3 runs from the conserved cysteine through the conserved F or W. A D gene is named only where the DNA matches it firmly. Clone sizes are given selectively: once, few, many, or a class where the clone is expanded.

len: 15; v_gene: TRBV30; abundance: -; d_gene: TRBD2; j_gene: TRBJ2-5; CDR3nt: TGTGCCTGGAGTGGACTAGCGGGCCCCTGGGAGACCCAGTACTTC; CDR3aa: CAWSGLAGPWETQYF
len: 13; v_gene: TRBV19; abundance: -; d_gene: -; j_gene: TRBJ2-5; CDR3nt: TGTGCCAGTAGTATCGGAGAAGGGGGGACCCAGTACTTC; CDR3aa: CASSIGEGGTQYF
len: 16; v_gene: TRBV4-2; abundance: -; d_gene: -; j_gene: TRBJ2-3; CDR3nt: TGTGCCAGCAGCCTAGGGGGACCAGCCCTTACAGATACGCAGTATTTT; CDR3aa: CASSLGGPALTDTQYF
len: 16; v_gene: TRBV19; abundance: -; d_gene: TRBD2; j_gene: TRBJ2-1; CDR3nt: TGTGCCAGTGGGTCCCGGGAGGGCCTTCGGAACAATGAGCAGTTCTTC; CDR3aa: CASGSREGLRNNEQFF
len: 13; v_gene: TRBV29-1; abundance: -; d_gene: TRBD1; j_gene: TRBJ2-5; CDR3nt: TGCAGCGTTGACGGACAGGGACGGGAGACCCAGTACTTC; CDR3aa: CSVDGQGRETQYF
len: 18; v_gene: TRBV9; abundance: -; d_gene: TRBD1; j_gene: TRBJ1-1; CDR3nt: TGTGCCAGCAGCGGGCCGGACAGGGGGCGTCGTGGGAACACTGAAGCTTTCTTT; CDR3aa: CASSGPDRGRRGNTEAFF
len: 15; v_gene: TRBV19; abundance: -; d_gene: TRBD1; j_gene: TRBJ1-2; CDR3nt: TGTGCCAGTAGTCTTCCGGGACAGAGGCGTTATGGCTACACCTTC; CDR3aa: CASSLPGQRRYGYTF
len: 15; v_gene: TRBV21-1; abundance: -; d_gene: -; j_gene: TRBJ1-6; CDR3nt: TGTGCCAGCAGCAAACAGGGCTGTTATAATTCACCCCTCCACTTT; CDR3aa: CASSKQGCYNSPLHF
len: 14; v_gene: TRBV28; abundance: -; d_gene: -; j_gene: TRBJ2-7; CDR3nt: TGTGCCAGCACCCCTCAGGGGTCCGGGTACGAGCAGTACTTC; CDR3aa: CASTPQGSGYEQYF
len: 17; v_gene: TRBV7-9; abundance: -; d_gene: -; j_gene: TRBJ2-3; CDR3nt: TGTGCCAGCAGCTCAACGTTGTCGGGGGTTAGCACAGATACGCAGTATTTT; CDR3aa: CASSSTLSGVSTDTQYF
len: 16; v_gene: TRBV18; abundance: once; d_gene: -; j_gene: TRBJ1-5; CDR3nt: TGTGCCAGCTCACCACTGGGGGGAACTAGCAATCAGCCCCAGCATTTT; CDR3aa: CASSPLGGTSNQPQHF
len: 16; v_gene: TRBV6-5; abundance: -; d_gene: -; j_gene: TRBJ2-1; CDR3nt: TGTGCCAGCAGTTCACAACCCCCTCATTCGGGGAATGAGCAGTTCTTC; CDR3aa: CASSSQPPHSGNEQFF
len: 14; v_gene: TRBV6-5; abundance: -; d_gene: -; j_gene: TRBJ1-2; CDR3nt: TGTGCCAGCAGTTACGACGGCCGGGGGTTTGGCTACACCTTC; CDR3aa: CASSYDGRGFGYTF
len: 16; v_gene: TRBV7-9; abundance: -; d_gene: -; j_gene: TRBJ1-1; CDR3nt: TGTGCCAGCAGCTCACCGGTCAGGGGCAAGGGCACTGAAGCTTTCTTT; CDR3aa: CASSSPVRGKGTEAFF
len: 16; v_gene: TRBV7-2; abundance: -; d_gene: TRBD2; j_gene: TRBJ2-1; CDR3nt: TGTGCCAGCAGCTTAGGCATCCGCACTAGCGGGAGGGGGCAGTTCTTC; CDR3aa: CASSLGIRTSGRGQFF
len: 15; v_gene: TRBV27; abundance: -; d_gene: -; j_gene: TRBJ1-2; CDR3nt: TGTGCCAGCAGTTTAAAGTGGGCCCCTAACTATGGCTACACCTTC; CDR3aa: CASSLKWAPNYGYTF
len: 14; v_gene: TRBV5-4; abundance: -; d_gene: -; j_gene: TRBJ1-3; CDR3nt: TGTGCCAGCAGCCCTGGGGGGTTAGGAAACACCATATATTTT; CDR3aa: CASSPGGLGNTIYF
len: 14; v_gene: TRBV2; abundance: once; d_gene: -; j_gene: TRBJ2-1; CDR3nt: TGTGCCAGCAGTGGCCCGGGTCGCTACAATGAGCAGTTCTTC; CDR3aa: CASSGPGRYNEQFF
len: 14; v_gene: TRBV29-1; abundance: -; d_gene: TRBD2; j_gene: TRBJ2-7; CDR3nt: TGCAGCGTACGTGGACTAGCGGGAACCTACGAGCAGTACTTC; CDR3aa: CSVRGLAGTYEQYF
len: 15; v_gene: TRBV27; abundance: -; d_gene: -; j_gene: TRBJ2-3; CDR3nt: TGTGCCAGCAGTTTATCGATAACAGGCGTAGATACGCAGTATTTT; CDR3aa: CASSLSITGVDTQYF
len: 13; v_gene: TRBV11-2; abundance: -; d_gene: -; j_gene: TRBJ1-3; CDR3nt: TGTGCCACCTGGACAGAGCCTGGAAACACCATATATTTT; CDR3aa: CATWTEPGNTIYF
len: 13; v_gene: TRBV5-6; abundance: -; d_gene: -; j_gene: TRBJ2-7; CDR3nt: TGTGCCAGCAGCTTGCCAGGGGCCTACGAGCAGTACTTC; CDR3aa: CASSLPGAYEQYF
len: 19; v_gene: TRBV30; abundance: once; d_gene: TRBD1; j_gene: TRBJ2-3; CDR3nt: TGTGCCTGGAGTTCAGCAGGACATTTACAGGGGACCTTCACAGATACGCAGTATTTT; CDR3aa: CAWSSAGHLQGTFTDTQYF
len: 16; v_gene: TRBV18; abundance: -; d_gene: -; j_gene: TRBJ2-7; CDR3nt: TGTGCCAGCTCACCACTTGAGTCCCCGTTCCCCTACGAGCAGTACTTC; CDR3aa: CASSPLESPFPYEQYF
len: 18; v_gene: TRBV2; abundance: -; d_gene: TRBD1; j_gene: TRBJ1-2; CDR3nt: TGTGCCAGCAGGGAGGGGGTAGGACAGGGCCCTCCCCTGGATGGCTACACCTTC; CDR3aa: CASREGVGQGPPLDGYTF
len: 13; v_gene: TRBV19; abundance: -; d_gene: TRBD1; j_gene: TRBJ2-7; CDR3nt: TGTGCCAGTAGTATGGGACAGGTGGCCGAGCAGTACTTC; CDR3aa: CASSMGQVAEQYF
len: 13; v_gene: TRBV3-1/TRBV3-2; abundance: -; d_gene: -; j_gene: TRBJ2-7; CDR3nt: TGTGCCAGCAGCCAAGATACCAGCTACGAGCAGTACTTC; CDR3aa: CASSQDTSYEQYF
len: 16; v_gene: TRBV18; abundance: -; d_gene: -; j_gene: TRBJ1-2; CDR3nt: TGTGCCAGCTCACCACCGGGGGGGCTCGAGCACTATGGCTACACCTTC; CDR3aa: CASSPPGGLEHYGYTF
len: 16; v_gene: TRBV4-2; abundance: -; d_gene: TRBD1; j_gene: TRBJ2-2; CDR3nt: TGTGCCAGCAGCCAACTTGGACAGGGGGCAGTCGGGGAGCTGTTTTTT; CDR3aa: CASSQLGQGAVGELFF
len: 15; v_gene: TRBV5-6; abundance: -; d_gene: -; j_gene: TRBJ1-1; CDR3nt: TGTGCCAGCAGCTTAACAGGGTCCCTGAACGCTGAAGCTTTCTTT; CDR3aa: CASSLTGSLNAEAFF
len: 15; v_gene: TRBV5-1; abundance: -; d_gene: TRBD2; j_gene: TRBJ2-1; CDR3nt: TGCGCCAGCAGCTTGGAAGCGGGGGACTACAATGAGCAGTTCTTC; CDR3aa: CASSLEAGDYNEQFF
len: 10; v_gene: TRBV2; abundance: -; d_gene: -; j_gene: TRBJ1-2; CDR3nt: TGTGCCAACCCCCGGGATGGCTACACCTTC; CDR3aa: CANPRDGYTF
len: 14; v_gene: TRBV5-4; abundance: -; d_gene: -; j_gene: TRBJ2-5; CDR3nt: TGTGCCAGCAGCCTAGTGGGAGGCGAAGAGACCCAGTACTTC; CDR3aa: CASSLVGGEETQYF
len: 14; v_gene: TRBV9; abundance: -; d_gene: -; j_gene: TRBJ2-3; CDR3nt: TGTGCCAGCAGCCCGCAAACATCCTTGAATACGCAGTATTTT; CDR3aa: CASSPQTSLNTQYF
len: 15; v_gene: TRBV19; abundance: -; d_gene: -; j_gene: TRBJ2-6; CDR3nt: TGTGCCAGTAGTATAGAACTATCTGGGGCCAACGTCCTGACTTTC; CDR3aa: CASSIELSGANVLTF
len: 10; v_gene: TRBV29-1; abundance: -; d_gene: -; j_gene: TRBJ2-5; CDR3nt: TGCAGCGTCGGGCAAGAGACCCAGTACTTC; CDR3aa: CSVGQETQYF
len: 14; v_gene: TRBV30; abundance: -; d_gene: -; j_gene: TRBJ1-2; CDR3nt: TGTGCCTGGAGGGTGACAGGAGCTAACTATGGCTACACCTTC; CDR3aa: CAWRVTGANYGYTF
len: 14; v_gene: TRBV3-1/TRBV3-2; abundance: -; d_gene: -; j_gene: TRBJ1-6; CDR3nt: TGTGCCAGCAGATACGGACAGTATAATTCACCCCTCCACTTT; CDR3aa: CASRYGQYNSPLHF
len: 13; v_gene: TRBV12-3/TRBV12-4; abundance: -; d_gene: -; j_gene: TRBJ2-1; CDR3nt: TGTGCCAGCACCCGGGACATCTACAATGAGCAGTTCTTC; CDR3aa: CASTRDIYNEQFF
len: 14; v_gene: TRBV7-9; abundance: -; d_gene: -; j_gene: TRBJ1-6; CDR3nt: TGTGCCAGCAGTTCAGGGTCCTATAATTCACCCCTCCACTTT; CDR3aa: CASSSGSYNSPLHF
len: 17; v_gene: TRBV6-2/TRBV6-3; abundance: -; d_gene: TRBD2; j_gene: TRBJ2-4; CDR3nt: TGTGCCAGCAGTTCGGGGGGAGCGCCGATAGCCAAAAACATTCAGTACTTC; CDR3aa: CASSSGGAPIAKNIQYF
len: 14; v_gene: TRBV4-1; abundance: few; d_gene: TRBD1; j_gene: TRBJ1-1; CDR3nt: TGCGCCAGCAGCCAAGGGACTCAGGGGGCTAGGGCTTTCTTT; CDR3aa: CASSQGTQGARAFF
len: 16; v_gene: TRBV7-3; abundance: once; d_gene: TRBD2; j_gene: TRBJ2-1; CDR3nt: TGTGCCAGCAGCTTAACCAGCGGGAGGTCCTACAATGAGCAGTTCTTC; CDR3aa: CASSLTSGRSYNEQFF
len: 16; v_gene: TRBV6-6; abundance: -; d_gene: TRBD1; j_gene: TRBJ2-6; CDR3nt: TGTGCCAGCAGGCACGGGACAGGGTTTTGGGCCAACGTCCTGACTTTC; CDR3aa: CASRHGTGFWANVLTF
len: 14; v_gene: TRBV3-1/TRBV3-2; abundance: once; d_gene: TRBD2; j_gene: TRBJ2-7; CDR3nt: TGTGCCAGCAGCCCGCGACACCAACGAGCGGGGAGGTACTTC; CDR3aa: CASSPRHQRAGRYF
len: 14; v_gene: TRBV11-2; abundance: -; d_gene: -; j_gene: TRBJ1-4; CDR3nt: TGTGCCAGCAGCTTAGAGGGGGGAAATGAAAAACTGTTTTTT; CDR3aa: CASSLEGGNEKLFF
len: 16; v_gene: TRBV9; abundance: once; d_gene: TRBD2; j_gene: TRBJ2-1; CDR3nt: TGTGCCAGCAGCGTAATGACTAGCGGCTACTACAATGAGCAGTTCTTC; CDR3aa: CASSVMTSGYYNEQFF
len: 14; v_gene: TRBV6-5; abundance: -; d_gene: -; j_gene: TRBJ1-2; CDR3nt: TGTGCCAGCAGTTCACCTGGACATCGCTATGGCTACACCTTC; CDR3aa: CASSSPGHRYGYTF
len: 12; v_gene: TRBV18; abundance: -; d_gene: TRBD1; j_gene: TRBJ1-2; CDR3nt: TGTGCCAGCTGGGCAGGGGGCCATGGCTACACCTTC; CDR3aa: CASWAGGHGYTF